The 9 T cell receptor beta chains below all came from one sample that was sequenced in a study of early T cells in non-severe SARS-CoV-2 infection. TCRdb analysed the 5' RACE reads with MiXCR anew, one entry per CDR3 protein. The sample shows some 46,000 distinct CDR3 sequences, around 6.3% of them seen only once. The sample consisted of whole blood, taken at baseline. These receptors all stem from an adult who was a healthcare worker with PCR-confirmed SARS-CoV-2 infection or an uninfected control (not recorded which).

This chain connects TRBV9 to TRBJ2-7; D perhaps matches TRBD2 (6 bases). V was trimmed by 0 bases and J by 4 bases, leaving 8 bases between them. This CDR3 is built from 13 residues. Germline lookup yields CDR1 SGDLS and CDR2 YYNGEE. CDR3 residues: CASSVDRGYEQYF. The DNA for the CDR3 is TGTGCCAGCAGCGTAGACCGGGGGTACGAGCAGTACTTC.

There are a few counts of this clonotype. The rearrangement uses TRBV7-2 and TRBJ2-7; D is possibly TRBD1 (5 bases). Germline CDR1 is SGHTA and CDR2 is FQGNSA. The CDR3 has 13 amino acids. V lost 3 bases and J lost 3, with 9 bases in between. This CDR3 is CASSLHTGYEQYF. DNA of the CDR3: TGTGCCAGCAGCTTGCACACAGGCTACGAGCAGTACTTC.

This clonotype was detected many times. The chain combines TRBV6-6 with TRBJ2-1; weak D call: TRBD2 (6 bases). Trimming removed 5 bases from V and 4 bases from J, with 9 bases in between. Germline assignment: CDR1 MNHNY and CDR2 SVGAGI (reference sequence). This CDR3 is built from 13 residues. Here the CDR3 DNA reads TGTGCCAGCAGTACGGGACTGTACAATGAGCAGTTCTTC. It is translated as CASSTGLYNEQFF.

This clonotype was counted between two and nine times. This chain connects TRBV7-2 to TRBJ2-3; 7 nucleotides agree with TRBD2. After removal of 0 bases from V and 3 bases from J, the junction contained 0 bases not matched to a gene. CDR3 length equals 14 residues. Germline CDR1 SGHTA, CDR2 FQGNSA. This CDR3 reads CASSLAGLTDTQYF. The CDR3 bases are TGTGCCAGCAGCTTAGCGGGACTAACAGATACGCAGTATTTT.

This clonotype was counted at least ten times. V and J are TRBV6-6 and TRBJ1-5, with a possible D match to TRBD1 (6 bases). Germline V gives CDR1 MNHNY, CDR2 SVGAGI (reference sequence). V lost 7 bases and J 0 bases, leaving 19 bases between the germline ends. The CDR3 is 17 residues long. CDR3 protein: CASTDLTGKYSNQPQHF. The CDR3 DNA reads as TGTGCCAGCACCGACCTGACAGGAAAATATAGCAATCAGCCCCAGCATTTT.

This clonotype has a count of ten or more. This chain links TRBV27 with TRBJ2-3; no reliable D call. Germline lookup yields CDR1 MNHEY and CDR2 SMNVEV (reference sequence). V was clipped by 4 bases and J by 0 bases, with 23 bases between them. This CDR3 comprises 19 residues. The CDR3 sequence: CASSYYRLTTQTSTDTQYF. CDR3 coding DNA: TGTGCCAGCAGTTATTACAGACTTACTACTCAAACTAGCACAGATACGCAGTATTTT.

The sample holds many counts of this clonotype. The chain couples TRBV5-8 to TRBJ1-5; no clear D gene. V was cut by 0 bases and J by 6 bases, with 13 bases left in between. The CDR3 is made up of 15 amino acids. Looked up from germline, CDR1 is SGHTS and CDR2 is YDEGEE. In DNA, the CDR3 is TGTGCCAGCAGCTTGGCCGTCGGGGAGGCTCAGCCCCAGCATTTT. Its protein is CASSLAVGEAQPQHF.

This clonotype was detected many times. This chain joins TRBV27 and TRBJ1-4, with 7 bases aligning to TRBD1. Germline V gene lookup returns CDR1 MNHEY and CDR2 SMNVEV (reference sequence). V shed 5 bases, J shed 6 bases, and the junction held 9 bases outside the gene matches. The length of the CDR3 is 15 residues. The CDR3 region has the DNA TGTGCCAGCAGTCTACAGCCCGGGACAGATGAAAAACTGTTTTTT. Residues: CASSLQPGTDEKLFF.

This clonotype was seen at least ten times. This sequence joins TRBV25-1 and TRBJ1-5; D may be TRBD1 (5 bases). V was cut by 4 bases and J by 11 bases, with 15 bases left in between. In germline, CDR1 is MGHDK, CDR2 SYGVNS. This CDR3 region has 13 residues. The CDR3, as DNA: TGTGCCAGCAGTGGAGGGGATGGGAGGTCCCAGCATTTT. Its translation: CASSGGDGRSQHF.